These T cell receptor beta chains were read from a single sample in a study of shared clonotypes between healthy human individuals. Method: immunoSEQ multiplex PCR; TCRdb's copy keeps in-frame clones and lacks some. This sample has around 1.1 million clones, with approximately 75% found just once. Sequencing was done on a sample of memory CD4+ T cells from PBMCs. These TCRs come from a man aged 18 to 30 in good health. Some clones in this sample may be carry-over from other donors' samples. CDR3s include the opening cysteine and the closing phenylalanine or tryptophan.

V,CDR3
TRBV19,CASSTQTGSNQPQHF
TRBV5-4,CASSQGGGAGYEQYF
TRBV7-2,CASSSTGAQETQYF
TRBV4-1,CASSPGKRGLSSYEQYF
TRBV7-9,CASSTYSGRTETQYF
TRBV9,CASSDNREAGSETQYF
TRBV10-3,CAINGPQTGELFF
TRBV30,CAWRGTGGLGYTF
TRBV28,CASTGGFYEQYF
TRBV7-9,CASSPKGTKETQYF
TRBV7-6,CASSEAGASGETSTDTQYF
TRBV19,CASSSGGEETQYF
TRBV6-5,CASSYKAEYGYTF
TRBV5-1,CASSLAFGSSPEAFF
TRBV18,CASSPSADSSYEQYF
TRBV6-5,CASSRQTNTEAFF
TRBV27,CASRRYPTIVEDGYTF
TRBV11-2,CASSVSGRAITGELFF
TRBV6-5,CASSYGGGGNQPQHF
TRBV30,CAWSAYVGNSPLHF
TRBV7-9,CASSPHGDEQYF
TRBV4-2,CASSQDPEAYGYTF
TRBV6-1,CASRAHRAYSDGLFF
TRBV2,CASTGVMNTEAFF
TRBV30,CAWSQGTAEAFF
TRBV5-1,CASSLATGPHTEAFF
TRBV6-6,CASSRQGAEAFF
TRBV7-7,CASSENLTSGRSYEQYF
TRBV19,CASSIGGNQPQHF
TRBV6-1,CASKGTTNEKLFF
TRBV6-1,CASSAQRDGTEAFF
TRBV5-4,CASSFGGSSYNEQFF
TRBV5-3,CARRVLLAGGPNVKFF
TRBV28,CASSLTQRDYQPQHF
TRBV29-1,CSVIQGGQNTQYF
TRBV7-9,CASSSTPRNTGELFF
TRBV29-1,CSAVRDRQDTQYF
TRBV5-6,CASSLGSWPSSYEQYF
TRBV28,CASSSLEAQGASNEQYF
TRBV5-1,CASSSQGSQETQYF